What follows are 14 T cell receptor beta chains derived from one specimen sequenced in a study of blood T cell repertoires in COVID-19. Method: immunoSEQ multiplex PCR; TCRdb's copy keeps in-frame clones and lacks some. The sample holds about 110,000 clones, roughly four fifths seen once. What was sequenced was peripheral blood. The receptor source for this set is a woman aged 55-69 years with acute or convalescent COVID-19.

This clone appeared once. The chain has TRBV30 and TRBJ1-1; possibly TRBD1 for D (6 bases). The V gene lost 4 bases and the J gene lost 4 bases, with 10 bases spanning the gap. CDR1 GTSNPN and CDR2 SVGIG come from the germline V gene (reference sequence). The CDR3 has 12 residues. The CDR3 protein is CAWTQGTTEAFF. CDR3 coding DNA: TGTGCCTGGACTCAGGGGACCACTGAAGCTTTCTTT. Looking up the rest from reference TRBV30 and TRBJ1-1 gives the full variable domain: SQTIHQWPATLVQPVGSPLSLECTVEGTSNPNLYWYRQAAGRGLQLLFYSVGIGQISSEVPQNLSASRPQDRQFILSSKKLLLSDSGFYLCAWTQGTTEAFFGQGTRLTVV.

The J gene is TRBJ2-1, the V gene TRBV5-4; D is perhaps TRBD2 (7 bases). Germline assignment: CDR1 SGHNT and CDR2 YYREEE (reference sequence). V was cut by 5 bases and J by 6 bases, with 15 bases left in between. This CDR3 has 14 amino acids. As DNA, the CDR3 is TGTGCCAGCAGTTCTGGGAGGGGGTCCAATGAGCAGTTCTTC. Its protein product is CASSSGRGSNEQFF.

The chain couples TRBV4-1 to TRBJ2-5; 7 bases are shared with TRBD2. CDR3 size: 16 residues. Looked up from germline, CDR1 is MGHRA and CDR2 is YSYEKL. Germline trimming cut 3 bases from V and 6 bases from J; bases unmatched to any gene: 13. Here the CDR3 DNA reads TGCGCCAGCAGCCAGACCGGGACTACCTTAGGTCAGACCCAGTACTTC. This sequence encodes CASSQTGTTLGQTQYF.

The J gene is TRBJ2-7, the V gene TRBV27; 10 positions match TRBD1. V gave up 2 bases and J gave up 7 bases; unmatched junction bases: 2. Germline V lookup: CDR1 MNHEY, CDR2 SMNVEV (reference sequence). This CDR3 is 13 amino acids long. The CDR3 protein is CASSLLGQGEQYF. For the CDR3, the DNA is TGTGCCAGCAGTTTACTGGGACAGGGGGAGCAGTACTTC.

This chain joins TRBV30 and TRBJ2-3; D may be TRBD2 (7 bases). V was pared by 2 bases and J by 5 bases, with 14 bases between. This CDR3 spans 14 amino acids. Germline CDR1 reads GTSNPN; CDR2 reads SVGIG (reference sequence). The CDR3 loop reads CAWSLKGGGDTQYF. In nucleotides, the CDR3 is TGTGCCTGGAGTTTAAAGGGGGGGGGAGATACGCAGTATTTT.

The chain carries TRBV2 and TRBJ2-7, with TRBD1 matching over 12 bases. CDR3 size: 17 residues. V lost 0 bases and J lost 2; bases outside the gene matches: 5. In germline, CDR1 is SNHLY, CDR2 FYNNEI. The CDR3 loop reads CASSEASRDRGPYEQYF. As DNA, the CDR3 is TGTGCCAGCAGTGAAGCGTCCCGGGACAGGGGGCCCTACGAGCAGTACTTC.

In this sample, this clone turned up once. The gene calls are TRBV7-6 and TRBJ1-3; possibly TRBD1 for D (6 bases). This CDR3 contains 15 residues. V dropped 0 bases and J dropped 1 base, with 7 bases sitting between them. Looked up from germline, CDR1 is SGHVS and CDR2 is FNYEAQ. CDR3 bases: TGTGCCAGCAGCTTAGCCGGACAGTCTGGAAACACCATATATTTT. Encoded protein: CASSLAGQSGNTIYF. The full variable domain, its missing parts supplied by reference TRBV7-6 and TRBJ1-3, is GAGVSQSPRYKVTKRGQDVALRCDPISGHVSLYWYRQALGQGPEFLTYFNYEAQQDKSGLPNDRFSAERPEGSISTLTIQRTEQRDSAMYRCASSLAGQSGNTIYFGEGSWLTVV.

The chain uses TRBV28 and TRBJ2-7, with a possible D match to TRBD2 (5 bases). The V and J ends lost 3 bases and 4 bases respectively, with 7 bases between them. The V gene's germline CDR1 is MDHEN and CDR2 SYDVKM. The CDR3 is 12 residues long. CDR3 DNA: TGTGCCAGCAGTTTCACTAGTTACGAGCAGTACTTC. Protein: CASSFTSYEQYF.

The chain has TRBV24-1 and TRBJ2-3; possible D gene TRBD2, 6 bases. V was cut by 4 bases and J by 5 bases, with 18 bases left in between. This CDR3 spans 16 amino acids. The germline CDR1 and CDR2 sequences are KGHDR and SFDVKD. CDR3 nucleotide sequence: TGTGCCACCAGTGACCCCGGACGGGCGGGACGAGATACGCAGTATTTT. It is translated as CATSDPGRAGRDTQYF.

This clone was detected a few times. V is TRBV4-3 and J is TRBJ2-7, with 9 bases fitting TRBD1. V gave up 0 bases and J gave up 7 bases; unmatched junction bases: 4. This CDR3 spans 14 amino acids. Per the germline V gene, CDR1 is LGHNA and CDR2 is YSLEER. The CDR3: CASSQDGTGWEQYF. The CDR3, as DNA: TGCGCCAGCAGCCAAGACGGGACAGGGTGGGAGCAGTACTTC.

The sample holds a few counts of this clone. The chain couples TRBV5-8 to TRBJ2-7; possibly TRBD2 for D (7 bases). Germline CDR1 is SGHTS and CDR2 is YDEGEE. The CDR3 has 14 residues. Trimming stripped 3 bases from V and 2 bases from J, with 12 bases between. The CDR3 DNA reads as TGTGCCAGCAGCTCAACAGGGAGGGCCTACGAGCAGTACTTC. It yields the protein CASSSTGRAYEQYF.

The CDR3 coding sequence is TGTGCCACCAGTGATGCCCAGGGGGCTGGCTACACCTTC. Its protein is CATSDAQGAGYTF. This rearrangement joins TRBV24-1 to TRBJ1-2, with TRBD1 matching over 8 bases. V shed 3 bases, J shed 7 bases, and the junction held 3 bases outside the gene matches. Germline CDR1 KGHDR, CDR2 SFDVKD. The CDR3 length is 13 residues.

CDR3 nucleotide sequence: TGTGCCAGCAGCCCACGAGAGAAGAGTTACAATGAGCAGTTCTTC. It codes for CASSPREKSYNEQFF. The rearrangement joins TRBV9 to TRBJ2-1, with D unclear. Germline-derived CDR1 and CDR2 are SGDLS and YYNGEE. CDR3 size: 15 residues. V was trimmed by 4 bases and J by 4 bases, leaving 15 bases between them.

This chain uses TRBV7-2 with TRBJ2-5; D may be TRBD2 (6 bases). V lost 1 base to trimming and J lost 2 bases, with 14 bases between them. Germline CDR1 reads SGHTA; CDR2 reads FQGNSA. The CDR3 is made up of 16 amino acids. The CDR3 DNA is TGTGCCAGCAGCTTAGGCCCAGGGAGGACACAAGAGACCCAGTACTTC. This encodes CASSLGPGRTQETQYF. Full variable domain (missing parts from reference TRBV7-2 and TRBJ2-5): GAGVSQSPSNKVTEKGKDVELRCDPISGHTALYWYRQSLGQGLEFLIYFQGNSAPDKSGLPSDRFSAERTGGSVSTLTIQRTQQEDSAVYLCASSLGPGRTQETQYFGPGTRLLVL.